The sequence of this T cell receptor (beta chain) was determined in a study of cytomegalovirus exposure and HLA in healthy donors. Study in general: Early on, a data release was issued that held approximately 92 million unique TCRs from HLA-typed donors. The study, taken as a whole, reports: TCR beta V segments were, for the most part, productive about 87% or about 30% of the time in an earlier analysis. Roughly uniform depth of sequencing across donors was assumed in presence/absence analyses. Highly shared variants forming one cluster were likely a sequencing artifact.

A remark on this clone: What it binds is not known.

The V gene's germline CDR1 is SNHLY and CDR2 FYNNEI. The CDR3 is 14 amino acids. Trimming removed 4 bases from V and 4 bases from J; junction bases left unmatched: 5. In the PCR, 60 Vbeta and 13 Jbeta primers were used. Measured with immunoSEQ multiplex PCR; TCRdb has only the in-frame clones, and not every one. In total, the table holds about 72,000 clones. The sequenced sample consisted of PBMCs. This clonotype was sampled from a man aged 35 to 55 in good health and CMV-seronegative. The V gene is TRBV2, the J gene TRBJ1-1; TRBD1 aligns across 8 bases. Here the CDR3 reads CASSVDRAGTEAFF. The DNA for the CDR3 is TGTGCCAGCAGTGTGGACAGGGCAGGCACTGAAGCTTTCTTT. The complete variable domain, with remaining parts taken from reference TRBV2 and TRBJ1-1, reads EPEVTQTPSHQVTQMGQEVILRCVPISNHLYFYWYRQILGQKVEFLVSFYNNEISEKSEIFDDQFSVERPDGSNFTLKIRSTKLEDSAMYFCASSVDRAGTEAFFGQGTRLTVV.